Here is one TCR beta chain with its context. The antigen remains unidentified. This sample was included in a study of T-cell memory formation after mild COVID-19. Study-wide points: Among contracting clones, CD4+ were mainly CM/EM and CD8+ enriched in EMRA. The pre-infection memory compartment contained some responding clones, suggesting cross-reactive memory joined.

Sample barcodes and UMIs were carried by the TCR alpha and TCR beta cDNA libraries that 5'RACE generated with constant-segment primers. Each CDR3 protein is one row after TCRdb ran MiXCR on the 5' RACE reads. The repertoire holds tens of thousands of distinct CDR3 sequences, with about 15% as singletons. Input material: PBMCs or a T cell subset sorted from them (not recorded which). This sequence originates from a young man who had mild COVID-19 (a few samples of this study predate the infection). Cell type and time point are not known.

Written as DNA, the CDR3 is TGCGCCAGCAGCCACGGTGAGCAGTTCTTC. Its protein product is CASSHGEQFF. This sequence joins TRBV4-1 and TRBJ2-1; no clear D. Germline-derived CDR1 and CDR2 are MGHRA and YSYEKL. The CDR3 is 10 residues long. V was clipped by 3 bases and J by 9 bases, with 3 bases between them.